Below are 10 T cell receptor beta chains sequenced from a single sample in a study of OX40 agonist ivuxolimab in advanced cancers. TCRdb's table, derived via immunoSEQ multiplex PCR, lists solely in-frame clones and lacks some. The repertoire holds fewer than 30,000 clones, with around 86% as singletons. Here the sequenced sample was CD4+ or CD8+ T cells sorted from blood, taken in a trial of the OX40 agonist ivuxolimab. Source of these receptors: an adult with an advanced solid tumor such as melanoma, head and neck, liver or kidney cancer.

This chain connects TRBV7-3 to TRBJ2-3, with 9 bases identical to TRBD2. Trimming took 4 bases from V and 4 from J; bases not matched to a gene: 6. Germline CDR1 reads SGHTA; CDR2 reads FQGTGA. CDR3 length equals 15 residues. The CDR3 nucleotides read TGTGCCAGCAGCTATAGCGGGGGTATCGCAGATACGCAGTATTTT. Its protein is CASSYSGGIADTQYF.

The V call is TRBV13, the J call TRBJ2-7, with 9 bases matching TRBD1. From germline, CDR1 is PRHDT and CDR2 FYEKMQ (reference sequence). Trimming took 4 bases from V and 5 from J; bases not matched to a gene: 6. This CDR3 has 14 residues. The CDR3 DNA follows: TGTGCCAGCAGCTCGGGGACAGGGACCCACGAGCAGTACTTC. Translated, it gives CASSSGTGTHEQYF. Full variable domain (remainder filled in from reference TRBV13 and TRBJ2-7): AAGVIQSPRHLIKEKRETATLKCYPIPRHDTVYWYQQGPGQDPQFLISFYEKMQSDKGSIPDRFSAQQFSDYHSELNMSSLELGDSALYFCASSSGTGTHEQYFGPGTRLTVT.

The CDR3 region has the DNA TGCGCCAGCAGCAAAGCCCGGGACCATCTCTTCTACAATGAGCAGTTCTTC. Translating it yields CASSKARDHLFYNEQFF. The gene calls are TRBV5-1 and TRBJ2-1; D tentatively fits TRBD1 or TRBD2 (5 bases each). The CDR3 runs 17 residues. The germline V gene has CDR1 SGHRS and CDR2 YFSETQ. V was pared by 4 bases and J by 3 bases, with 20 bases between. Variable domain in full (rest from reference TRBV5-1 and TRBJ2-1): KAGVTQTPRYLIKTRGQQVTLSCSPISGHRSVSWYQQTPGQGLQFLFEYFSETQRNKGNFPGRFSGRQFSNSRSEMNVSTLELGDSALYLCASSKARDHLFYNEQFFGPGTRLTVL.

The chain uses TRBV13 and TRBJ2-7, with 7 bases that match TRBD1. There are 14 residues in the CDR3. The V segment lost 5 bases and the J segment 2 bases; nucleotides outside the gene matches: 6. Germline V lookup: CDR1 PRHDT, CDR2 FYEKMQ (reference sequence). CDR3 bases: TGTGCCAGCAGCCCCGGGACAGAGACCTACGAGCAGTACTTC. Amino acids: CASSPGTETYEQYF. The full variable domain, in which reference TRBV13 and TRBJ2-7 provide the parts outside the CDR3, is AAGVIQSPRHLIKEKRETATLKCYPIPRHDTVYWYQQGPGQDPQFLISFYEKMQSDKGSIPDRFSAQQFSDYHSELNMSSLELGDSALYFCASSPGTETYEQYFGPGTRLTVT.

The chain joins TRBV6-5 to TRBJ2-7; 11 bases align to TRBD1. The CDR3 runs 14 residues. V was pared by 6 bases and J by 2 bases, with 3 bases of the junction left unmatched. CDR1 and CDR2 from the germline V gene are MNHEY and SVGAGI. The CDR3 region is CASSWGQGAYEQYF. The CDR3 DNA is TGTGCCAGCAGCTGGGGACAGGGGGCCTACGAGCAGTACTTC.

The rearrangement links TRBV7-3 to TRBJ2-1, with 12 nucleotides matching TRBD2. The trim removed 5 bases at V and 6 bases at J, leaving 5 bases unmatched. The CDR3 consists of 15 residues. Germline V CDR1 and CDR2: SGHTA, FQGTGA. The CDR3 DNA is TGTGCCAGCAGCGATCTAGCGGGGGGGCCCAATGAGCAGTTCTTC. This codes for CASSDLAGGPNEQFF.

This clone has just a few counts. CDR3 nucleotides: TGTGCCAGCAGCTTAGCGGAGAGCTCCTACAATGAGCAGTTCTTC. Translating gives CASSLAESSYNEQFF. The chain employs TRBV7-8 and TRBJ2-1, with D unresolved. The germline CDR1 and CDR2 sequences are SGHVS and FQNEAQ. The CDR3 has 15 residues. The ends were cut back, 0 bases at V and 0 bases at J, with 6 bases in the middle.

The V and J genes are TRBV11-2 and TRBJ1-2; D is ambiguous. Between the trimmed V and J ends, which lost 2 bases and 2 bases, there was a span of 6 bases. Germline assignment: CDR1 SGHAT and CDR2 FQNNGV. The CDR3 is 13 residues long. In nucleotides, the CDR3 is TGTGCCAGCAGCTTAAGAGCGAACTATGGCTACACCTTC. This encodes CASSLRANYGYTF. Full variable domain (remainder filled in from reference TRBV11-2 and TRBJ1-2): EAGVAQSPRYKIIEKRQSVAFWCNPISGHATLYWYQQILGQGPKLLIQFQNNGVVDDSQLPKDRFSAERLKGVDSTLKIQPAKLEDSAVYLCASSLRANYGYTFGSGTRLTVV.

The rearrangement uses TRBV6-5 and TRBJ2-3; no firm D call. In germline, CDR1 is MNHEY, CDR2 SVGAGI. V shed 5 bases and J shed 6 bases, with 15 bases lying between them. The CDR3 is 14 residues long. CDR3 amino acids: CASSRLPEVDTQYF. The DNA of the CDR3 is TGTGCCAGCAGTCGACTCCCCGAAGTGGATACGCAGTATTTT.

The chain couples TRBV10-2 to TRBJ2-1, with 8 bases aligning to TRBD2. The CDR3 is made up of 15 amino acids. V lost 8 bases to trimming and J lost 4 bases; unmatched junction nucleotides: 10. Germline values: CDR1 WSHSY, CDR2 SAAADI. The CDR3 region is CASFKAGDPYNEQFF. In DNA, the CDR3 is TGCGCCAGCTTCAAAGCGGGGGACCCTTACAATGAGCAGTTCTTC.